This T cell receptor (beta chain) originates from a study of cytomegalovirus exposure and HLA in healthy donors. Looked up from germline, CDR1 is SGHRS and CDR2 is YFSETQ. CDR3 length: 16 amino acids. The V and J ends lost 3 bases and 2 bases, in that order; junction bases with no gene match: 7. Use of 60 Vbeta and 13 Jbeta primers characterized the PCR. Generated by immunoSEQ multiplex PCR, the TCRdb table keeps only in-frame clones and is missing some. Its listing shows approximately 150,000 clones. Overall study findings and caveats: Segments of the TCR beta V type were, in most cases, productive about 87% or about 30% of the time in an earlier analysis. Presence/absence analyses supposed approximately even sequencing depth among donors.

In regard to this clone: What it binds is not known.

The chain links TRBV5-1 to TRBJ2-2; 7 nucleotides line up with TRBD1. The TCR was taken from a woman between 40 and 55 years old in good health and CMV-seronegative. The sample taken for sequencing was PBMCs. In DNA, the CDR3 is TGCGCCAGCAGCTACCTCCGGGACAGAAACACCGGGGAGCTGTTTTTT. Protein product: CASSYLRDRNTGELFF.